This T cell receptor (beta chain) comes out of a study of blood T cell repertoires in COVID-19. Study information: COVID-19 samples collected from the United States, Italy and Spain covered acute and convalescent phases. T cells, B-cell-depleted T cells, or PBMCs supplied cDNA or gDNA.

Germline CDR1 SEHNR, CDR2 FQNEAQ (reference sequence). The CDR3 has 12 residues. The V and J ends lost 1 base and 14 bases respectively, with 12 bases between them. Original handling: Researchers report that nucleated cell counts were estimated from reference gene primer amplification. Libraries were prepared by immunoSEQ multiplex PCR; TCRdb keeps only in-frame clonotypes and omits some of them. V and J calls and clone size are copied from that table; D and trimming were computed from the DNA. This table holds about 90,000 clones, less than 90% found once. The chain has TRBV7-9 and TRBJ2-4; tentative D call: TRBD1 (5 bases). Sequenced material: peripheral blood. The sequence was collected from an elderly man with active or convalescent COVID-19. The CDR3 nucleotides are TGTGCCAGCAGCTTAGAAGCCAGGGTTAAGTACTTC. It specifies CASSLEARVKYF.